One sample yielded the 27 T cell receptor beta chains listed below, sequenced in a study of cytomegalovirus exposure and HLA in healthy donors. PCR employed 60 Vbeta and 13 Jbeta primers. Data came from immunoSEQ multiplex PCR; TCRdb stores just in-frame clones and leaves some out. This table has nearly 100,000 clones, roughly a tenth appearing once. The specimen was PBMCs. These receptors were collected from a man aged 50 to 59 in good health and CMV-seropositive.

The V and J genes are TRBV7-8 and TRBJ2-7; tentative D call: TRBD2 (6 bases). Germline values: CDR1 SGHVS, CDR2 FQNEAQ. Between the trimmed V and J ends, which lost 6 bases and 3 bases, there was a span of 15 bases. This CDR3 spans 14 amino acids. This chain's CDR3 is CASRQAGPIYEQYF. CDR3 bases: TGTGCCAGCAGGCAGGCGGGACCCATCTACGAGCAGTACTTC.

V usage is TRBV10-3 and J usage is TRBJ2-4; 7 bases agree with TRBD2. The CDR3 extends over 15 amino acids. Germline values: CDR1 ENHRY, CDR2 SYGVKD. V lost 1 base and J lost 2; bases outside the gene matches: 2. CDR3 residues: CAISELAGPKNIQYF. In nucleotides, the CDR3 is TGTGCCATCAGTGAGTTAGCGGGTCCCAAAAACATTCAGTACTTC.

This clone was detected only a few times. V usage is TRBV19 and J usage is TRBJ1-3; no definite D call. The CDR3 contains 14 residues. The V and J ends lost 5 bases and 0 bases respectively, with 8 bases between them. Germline assignment: CDR1 LNHDA and CDR2 SQIVND (reference sequence). The CDR3 reads CASSRELSGNTIYF. As DNA, the CDR3 is TGTGCCAGTAGTCGGGAGCTCTCTGGAAACACCATATATTTT.

This chain joins TRBV5-1 and TRBJ2-1; possible D gene TRBD2, 6 bases. CDR1 is SGHRS, CDR2 YFSETQ, per germline. This CDR3 is 15 amino acids long. Between the trimmed V and J ends, which lost 6 bases and 10 bases, there was a span of 23 bases. The CDR3 DNA reads TGCGCCAGCAACTACCTACTAGCCTCACGTCCCGAGCAGTTCTTC. Encoded protein: CASNYLLASRPEQFF.

This clone was picked up many times. V and J are TRBV4-1 and TRBJ1-2, with 7 bases that match TRBD1. This CDR3 is 18 amino acids long. J lost 2 bases, V lost 1 base, and 13 bases had no gene match. The germline V gene encodes CDR1 MGHRA and CDR2 YSYEKL. CDR3 residues: CASSQGGPGGTYNYGYTF. The CDR3 bases are TGCGCCAGCAGCCAAGGAGGCCCAGGGGGAACGTACAACTATGGCTACACCTTC.

The table lists this clone with a few counts. V usage is TRBV7-2 and J usage is TRBJ2-2, with 7 bases fitting TRBD2. Losses at the gene ends were 5 bases for V and 2 bases for J; bases not matched to a gene: 8. From germline, CDR1 is SGHTA and CDR2 FQGNSA. This CDR3 contains 16 residues. CDR3 sequence reads: CASSEQPGGNTGELFF. Written as DNA, the CDR3 is TGTGCCAGCAGCGAACAACCGGGGGGAAACACCGGGGAGCTGTTTTTT.

The rearrangement links TRBV5-1 to TRBJ2-3; possible D gene TRBD1, 6 bases. The CDR3 runs to 15 residues. Trimming removed 0 bases from V and 1 base from J, with 9 bases in between. CDR1 and CDR2 from the germline V gene are SGHRS and YFSETQ. The CDR3 loop reads CASSLGRGGTDTQYF. In DNA form, the CDR3 reads TGCGCCAGCAGCTTGGGCAGGGGAGGCACAGATACGCAGTATTTT.

This clone showed up many times. The J gene is TRBJ1-1, the V gene TRBV19, with no clear D. Per germline, CDR1 LNHDA and CDR2 SQIVND (reference sequence). V gave up 5 bases and J gave up 3 bases, with 10 bases separating them. The CDR3 totals 13 residues. The CDR3 sequence is CASSPRSDTEAFF. DNA for the CDR3: TGTGCCAGTAGTCCCCGGAGCGACACTGAAGCTTTCTTT. The full variable domain, its missing parts supplied by reference TRBV19 and TRBJ1-1, is DGGITQSPKYLFRKEGQNVTLSCEQNLNHDAMYWYRQDPGQGLRLIYYSQIVNDFQKGDIAEGYSVSREKKESFPLTVTSAQKNPTAFYLCASSPRSDTEAFFGQGTRLTVV.

This clone was observed a few times. V usage is TRBV19 and J usage is TRBJ2-1, with 7 bases fitting TRBD1. Germline values: CDR1 LNHDA, CDR2 SQIVND (reference sequence). Trimming removed 5 bases from V and 7 bases from J; junction bases left unmatched: 11. This CDR3 region has 15 residues. This CDR3 is CASSSQEGARNEQFF. DNA of the CDR3: TGTGCCAGTAGTTCTCAAGAGGGGGCGCGGAATGAGCAGTTCTTC.

The chain uses TRBV15 and TRBJ1-1; 7 bases line up with TRBD1. The J segment lost 5 bases and the V segment lost 0 bases, leaving 6 bases of the junction unmatched. The CDR3 loop spans 15 amino acids. CDR1 is LNHNV, CDR2 YYDKDF, per germline (reference sequence). The CDR3 loop reads CATSRDAGGGTEAFF. CDR3 nucleotide sequence: TGTGCCACCAGCAGAGATGCAGGGGGTGGAACTGAAGCTTTCTTT.

The rearrangement uses TRBV2 and TRBJ2-5; the D gene is possibly TRBD2 (5 bases). CDR3 length equals 11 residues. Trimming pared 6 bases from V and 5 bases from J, leaving 7 bases between. Looked up from germline, CDR1 is SNHLY and CDR2 is FYNNEI. For the CDR3, the DNA is TGTGCCAGCAGGAAGCGGGAGACCCAGTACTTC. It is translated as CASRKRETQYF. Combining the CDR3 with reference TRBV2 and TRBJ2-5 gives the whole variable domain EPEVTQTPSHQVTQMGQEVILRCVPISNHLYFYWYRQILGQKVEFLVSFYNNEISEKSEIFDDQFSVERPDGSNFTLKIRSTKLEDSAMYFCASRKRETQYFGPGTRLLVL.

This clone was counted between two and nine times. This rearrangement joins TRBV5-1 to TRBJ2-3, with 8 bases aligning to TRBD2. Germline V CDR1 and CDR2: SGHRS, YFSETQ. With V trimmed by 2 bases and J by 6 bases, 8 bases remained unmatched. The CDR3 length is 15 residues. The CDR3 loop is CASSFNGRAADTQYF. CDR3 DNA: TGCGCCAGCAGCTTCAACGGGAGGGCAGCTGATACGCAGTATTTT.

In its sample, this clone was seen a few times. This chain links TRBV7-9 with TRBJ2-2, with a possible D match to TRBD1 (6 bases). Germline CDR1 and CDR2: SEHNR and FQNEAQ (reference sequence). There are 13 residues in the CDR3. The ends were cut back, 2 bases at V and 9 bases at J, with 10 bases in the middle. CDR3 residues: CASSLRTARELFF. CDR3 sequence (DNA): TGTGCCAGCAGCTTACGGACAGCGAGGGAGCTGTTTTTT.

This clone was seen more than once but under ten times. The V gene is TRBV5-6, the J gene TRBJ2-7, with a possible D match to TRBD2 (7 bases). Germline V gene lookup returns CDR1 SGHDT and CDR2 YYEEEE. Between the trimmed V and J ends, which lost 3 bases and 3 bases, there was a span of 13 bases. The CDR3 contains 14 residues. CDR3 sequence (DNA): TGTGCCAGCAGCTCCCTAGGGGGGGGCTACGAGCAGTACTTC. Encoded protein: CASSSLGGGYEQYF.

The rearrangement links TRBV6-6 to TRBJ1-6, with a tentative D call TRBD1 (5 bases). Trimming removed 3 bases at V and 10 bases at J, with 13 bases between. The length of the CDR3 is 14 residues. The germline V gene has CDR1 MNHNY and CDR2 SVGAGI (reference sequence). The CDR3 nucleotides read TGTGCCAGCAGTTATGGGGACTTGAGATCACCCCTCCACTTT. It codes for CASSYGDLRSPLHF.

The rearrangement joins TRBV7-2 to TRBJ2-1, with D possibly being TRBD2 (5 bases). V was cut by 1 base and J by 8 bases, with 15 bases left in between. The CDR3 consists of 15 residues. Per the germline V gene, CDR1 is SGHTA and CDR2 is FQGNSA. The CDR3 DNA is TGTGCCAGCAGCTTAGGCGTGGCTGGGAGAGATGAGCAGTTCTTC. Translated: CASSLGVAGRDEQFF.

This chain links TRBV5-8 with TRBJ1-2; D gene uncertain. Germline V gene lookup returns CDR1 SGHTS and CDR2 YDEGEE. With 1 base removed from V and 5 bases from J, the gap between germline ends came to 12 bases. CDR3 size: 14 residues. CDR3 loop: CASSLSSRTYGYTF. CDR3 DNA sequence: TGTGCCAGCAGCTTGTCGTCCCGAACTTATGGCTACACCTTC.

This clone was seen only a few times. The chain uses TRBV28 and TRBJ2-7; possible D gene TRBD1, 6 bases. V lost 7 bases, J lost 5 bases, and 9 bases lay in between. The CDR3 has 11 amino acids. Per germline, CDR1 MDHEN and CDR2 SYDVKM. CDR3 protein: CASNRVHEQYF. CDR3 DNA sequence: TGTGCCAGCAACAGGGTCCACGAGCAGTACTTC.

The V and J genes are TRBV4-2 and TRBJ1-5, with 7 bases that match TRBD1. From germline, CDR1 is LGHNA and CDR2 YNFKEQ. The CDR3 is 16 residues long. The V gene end was trimmed by 0 bases and the J gene end by 9 bases; junction bases not matched to a gene: 11. The CDR3: CASSQEIRGQGGPQHF. CDR3 nucleotides: TGTGCCAGCAGCCAAGAAATTAGGGGGCAAGGGGGGCCCCAGCATTTT.

The rearrangement joins TRBV2 to TRBJ1-5, with D unresolved. Trimming cost V 5 bases and J 1 base, with 9 bases left between them. Germline assignment: CDR1 SNHLY and CDR2 FYNNEI. This CDR3 is 14 amino acids long. The DNA for the CDR3 is TGTGCCAGCAGTAAAGACTGGAGCAATCAGCCCCAGCATTTT. Its protein product is CASSKDWSNQPQHF. The full variable domain, in which reference TRBV2 and TRBJ1-5 provide the parts outside the CDR3, is EPEVTQTPSHQVTQMGQEVILRCVPISNHLYFYWYRQILGQKVEFLVSFYNNEISEKSEIFDDQFSVERPDGSNFTLKIRSTKLEDSAMYFCASSKDWSNQPQHFGDGTRLSIL.

The chain is built from TRBV28 and TRBJ2-2, with a weak D call TRBD2 (5 bases). Trimming took off 6 bases at V and 6 bases at J, with 14 bases between the two ends. Germline V lookup: CDR1 MDHEN, CDR2 SYDVKM. This CDR3 has 14 amino acids. The CDR3 DNA sequence: TGTGCCAGCAGACCGGGATGGAGTTCCGGGGAGCTGTTTTTT. This sequence encodes CASRPGWSSGELFF.

The rearrangement uses TRBV19 and TRBJ2-7; 7 bases fit TRBD2. The CDR3 extends over 18 amino acids. In germline, CDR1 is LNHDA, CDR2 SQIVND (reference sequence). With 2 bases clipped from V and 5 bases from J, the junction kept 18 bases outside the gene matches. This chain's CDR3 is CASSISAGEPAGRNEQYF. For the CDR3, the DNA is TGTGCCAGTAGTATAAGCGCGGGAGAGCCGGCTGGTAGAAACGAGCAGTACTTC.

This rearrangement joins TRBV28 to TRBJ1-4; perhaps TRBD1 as D (5 bases). The V gene lost 4 bases and the J gene lost 5 bases, with 11 bases spanning the gap. This CDR3 region has 14 residues. CDR1 MDHEN and CDR2 SYDVKM come from the germline V gene. Here the CDR3 reads CASSSPQENEKLFF. CDR3 in DNA: TGTGCCAGCAGTTCCCCACAGGAAAATGAAAAACTGTTTTTT.

The chain carries TRBV9 and TRBJ2-2; 11 bases match TRBD2. The CDR3 runs 17 residues. Germline-derived CDR1 and CDR2 are SGDLS and YYNGEE. Trimming at V came to 4 bases and at J to 1 base, leaving 6 bases not matched to a gene. CDR3: CASSQSSGRMNTGELFF. DNA of the CDR3: TGTGCCAGCAGCCAATCTAGCGGGAGGATGAACACCGGGGAGCTGTTTTTT.

This sequence joins TRBV30 and TRBJ1-6, with D unclear. V was clipped by 2 bases and J by 7 bases, with 3 bases between them. This CDR3 region has 11 residues. CDR1 GTSNPN and CDR2 SVGIG come from the germline V gene (reference sequence). The CDR3 loop reads CAWSINSPLHF. The CDR3 coding sequence is TGTGCCTGGAGTATAAATTCACCCCTCCACTTT.

The gene calls are TRBV6-5 and TRBJ2-2; D may be TRBD2 (5 bases). CDR3 size: 15 residues. In germline, CDR1 is MNHEY, CDR2 SVGAGI. Trimming left V 2 bases short and J 6 bases short, with 13 bases between. CDR3 protein: CASSYLPDLAGELFF. The CDR3 bases are TGTGCCAGCAGTTACCTCCCGGACTTAGCCGGGGAGCTGTTTTTT.

This rearrangement joins TRBV4-2 to TRBJ2-1; tentative D call: TRBD2 (6 bases). The ends were cut back, 0 bases at V and 3 bases at J, with 9 bases in the middle. Per the germline V gene, CDR1 is LGHNA and CDR2 is YNFKEQ. The CDR3 covers 15 residues. CDR3 amino acids: CASSQDRTNYNEQFF. The DNA of the CDR3 is TGTGCCAGCAGCCAAGATCGGACTAACTACAATGAGCAGTTCTTC.